This TCR beta chain was sequenced in a study of cytomegalovirus exposure and HLA in healthy donors. Study observations and caveats: Rare sequences made up most TCRs, while some public TCRs were found in many donors.

The PCR ran on 60 Vbeta and 13 Jbeta primers. Sequencing was performed with immunoSEQ multiplex PCR; in TCRdb, only in-frame clones are kept and a portion is missing. This sample has 100,000 to 150,000 clones, with under 90% found just once. The V gene lost 8 bases and the J gene lost 3 bases, with 13 bases spanning the gap. CDR3 length: 12 residues. Germline values: CDR1 SQVTM, CDR2 ANQGSEA. This clone has just one count. Its specificity is not known. Specimen: PBMCs. The chain is built from TRBV29-1 and TRBJ1-2; D is possibly TRBD1 (6 bases). The sequence came from a man between 18 and 35 years old in good health and CMV-seronegative. This CDR3 is CSLQGPDYGYTF. The CDR3 DNA is TGCAGCCTACAGGGACCCGACTATGGCTACACCTTC. The entire variable domain, with the rest obtained from reference TRBV29-1 and TRBJ1-2, is as follows: SAVISQKPSRDICQRGTSLTIQCQVDSQVTMMFWYRQQPGQSLTLIATANQGSEATYESGFVIDKFPISRPNLTFSTLTVSNMSPEDSSIYLCSLQGPDYGYTFGSGTRLTVV.